Below, 13 T cell receptor beta chains from the same sample are listed, as sequenced in a study of T cell changes during pregnancy in multiple sclerosis. Assay used: immunoSEQ multiplex PCR; TCRdb lists only in-frame clones, some missing. The table records 35,000 or so clones, about 89% of them present only once. The material sequenced was CD8+ T cells from peripheral blood mononuclear cells, taken in the third trimester of pregnancy. The source is a female donor with multiple sclerosis, enrolled in a pregnancy study.

The genes are TRBV7-6 and TRBJ2-3; D perhaps matches TRBD2 (6 bases). V was clipped by 7 bases and J by 0 bases, with 14 bases between them. This CDR3 has 15 residues. Germline CDR1 SGHVS, CDR2 FNYEAQ. The CDR3 nucleotides are TGTGCCAGCACCCCGGGGGTTGCTAGCACAGATACGCAGTATTTT. Translation gives CASTPGVASTDTQYF.

The chain combines TRBV7-2 with TRBJ1-2; D may be TRBD1 (6 bases). V lost 3 bases, J lost 6 bases, and 14 bases lay in between. Germline V lookup: CDR1 SGHTA, CDR2 FQGNSA. The CDR3 covers 14 residues. CDR3 in DNA: TGTGCCAGCAGCTTCGGAGTGGGGGCTGATGGCTACACCTTC. Its translation: CASSFGVGADGYTF. The whole variable domain, filled in from reference TRBV7-2 and TRBJ1-2, reads GAGVSQSPSNKVTEKGKDVELRCDPISGHTALYWYRQSLGQGLEFLIYFQGNSAPDKSGLPSDRFSAERTGGSVSTLTIQRTQQEDSAVYLCASSFGVGADGYTFGSGTRLTVV.

This chain uses TRBV7-6 with TRBJ1-2; tentatively, D is TRBD1 (6 bases). Germline CDR1 reads SGHVS; CDR2 reads FNYEAQ. This CDR3 region has 17 residues. The germline V and J ends were trimmed by 6 bases and 0 bases, with 20 bases remaining between them. The CDR3 nucleotides are TGTGCCAGCAGTCCCGGGGGGGCAGGGAGAGCTAACTATGGCTACACCTTC. Translating it yields CASSPGGAGRANYGYTF.

V gene TRBV6-1 combines with J gene TRBJ2-1; 8 bases are shared with TRBD1. The trim removed 3 bases at V and 9 bases at J, leaving 16 bases unmatched. CDR1 is MNHNS, CDR2 SASEGT, per germline. This CDR3 is 17 amino acids long. This CDR3 reads CASSDRGRISKFSEQFF. CDR3 sequence (DNA): TGTGCCAGCAGTGACAGGGGGCGCATCTCGAAATTCAGTGAGCAGTTCTTC.

In DNA, the CDR3 is TGTGCCAGCAGCTATCTGACAGGGCCTGAAGCTTTCTTT. Translation gives CASSYLTGPEAFF. The chain couples TRBV13 to TRBJ1-1; TRBD1 matches at 7 bases. CDR1 is PRHDT and CDR2 is FYEKMQ in the germline V gene (reference sequence). The CDR3 runs to 13 residues. With V trimmed by 4 bases and J by 6 bases, 5 bases remained unmatched.

The rearrangement uses TRBV6-5 and TRBJ1-1; D not certain. The CDR3 sequence is 15 residues long. V dropped 0 bases and J dropped 1 base, with 9 bases sitting between them. In germline, CDR1 is MNHEY, CDR2 SVGAGI. The CDR3 nucleotides read TGTGCCAGCAGTTACTCTTTAAGCGGGAACACTGAAGCTTTCTTT. Translating gives CASSYSLSGNTEAFF.

The V and J genes are TRBV10-3 and TRBJ2-1; TRBD2 agrees at 8 bases. V was pared by 6 bases and J by 6 bases, with 13 bases of the junction left unmatched. This CDR3 has 16 residues. Germline V CDR1 and CDR2: ENHRY, SYGVKD. CDR3 coding DNA: TGTGCCATCAGCGGAGCGGGAGCAGGGCTGACCAATGAGCAGTTCTTC. This gives the protein CAISGAGAGLTNEQFF.

In DNA form, the CDR3 reads TGCGCCAGCAGCCAAGAGAGGGAGTTAGGTCGGACTGAAGCTTTCTTT. Its translation: CASSQERELGRTEAFF. The chain is built from TRBV4-3 and TRBJ1-1, with unresolved D. The CDR3 extends over 16 amino acids. V was clipped by 0 bases and J by 5 bases, with 16 bases between them. From germline, CDR1 is LGHNA and CDR2 YSLEER.

The V and J genes are TRBV4-2 and TRBJ2-3; possibly TRBD1 for D (7 bases). In germline, CDR1 is LGHNA, CDR2 YNFKEQ. With 0 bases removed from V and 6 bases from J, the gap between germline ends came to 16 bases. The CDR3 loop spans 16 amino acids. In nucleotides, the CDR3 is TGTGCCAGCAGCCAAGATGAGGAGGGGGCCGCCGATACGCAGTATTTT. Its protein is CASSQDEEGAADTQYF.

The chain links TRBV28 to TRBJ2-3, with 11 bases that match TRBD2. Germline V CDR1 and CDR2: MDHEN, SYDVKM. The ends lost 7 bases at V and 6 bases at J; junction bases unmatched: 9. The CDR3 is made up of 15 amino acids. The CDR3 region has the DNA TGTGCCAGCACCCAAGGGACTAGCGGTTGGGATACGCAGTATTTT. Protein product: CASTQGTSGWDTQYF.

The V call is TRBV4-2, the J call TRBJ2-3; 11 nucleotides agree with TRBD2. The J segment lost 5 bases and the V segment lost 0 bases, leaving 10 bases of the junction unmatched. The CDR3 contains 18 residues. Germline-derived CDR1 and CDR2 are LGHNA and YNFKEQ. CDR3 residues: CASSQEPFSGRAEDTQYF. The CDR3 DNA reads as TGTGCCAGCAGCCAAGAACCGTTTAGCGGGAGGGCCGAAGATACGCAGTATTTT.

V usage is TRBV11-2 and J usage is TRBJ2-3; D is possibly TRBD2 (6 bases). V lost 6 bases and J 2 bases, leaving 18 bases between the germline ends. The germline gives CDR1 SGHAT, CDR2 FQNNGV. The CDR3 sequence is 16 residues long. CDR3 nucleotide sequence: TGTGCCAGCAGTGGGACTGTGGTGCCTCACACAGATACGCAGTATTTT. It translates to CASSGTVVPHTDTQYF.

This sequence joins TRBV29-1 and TRBJ2-2, with D perhaps matching TRBD1 (5 bases). V dropped 3 bases and J dropped 7 bases, with 15 bases sitting between them. This CDR3 has 14 amino acids. CDR1 is SQVTM, CDR2 ANQGSEA, per germline. The DNA of the CDR3 is TGCAGCGTTGATGTAGGGGTGGCCGGCGGGGAGCTGTTTTTT. Protein product: CSVDVGVAGGELFF.